This T cell receptor (beta chain) was observed in a study of blood T cell repertoires in COVID-19. Study overall: The United States, Italy and Spain supplied acute and convalescent COVID-19 samples.

As processed by the authors: Using reference gene primer amplification, nucleated cell counts were estimated. Libraries were prepared by immunoSEQ multiplex PCR; TCRdb keeps only in-frame clonotypes and omits some of them. Clone size and V and J calls were adopted from that table, with D and trimming inferred from the DNA. The profile shows around 140,000 clones, roughly 89% of them singletons. The V gene end was trimmed by 3 bases and the J gene end by 1 base; junction bases not matched to a gene: 5. CDR1 and CDR2 from the germline V gene are LGHDT and YNNKEL (reference sequence). The CDR3 is 15 residues long.

Source material: peripheral blood. This chain joins TRBV3-1 (or the pseudogene TRBV3-2) and TRBJ1-1; TRBD1 agrees at 7 bases. The clonotype comes from a woman aged 45 to 65 with acute or convalescent COVID-19. CDR3 coding DNA: TGTGCCAGCAGCCAGACCGGGACAGCGAACACTGAAGCTTTCTTT. This translates into CASSQTGTANTEAFF.